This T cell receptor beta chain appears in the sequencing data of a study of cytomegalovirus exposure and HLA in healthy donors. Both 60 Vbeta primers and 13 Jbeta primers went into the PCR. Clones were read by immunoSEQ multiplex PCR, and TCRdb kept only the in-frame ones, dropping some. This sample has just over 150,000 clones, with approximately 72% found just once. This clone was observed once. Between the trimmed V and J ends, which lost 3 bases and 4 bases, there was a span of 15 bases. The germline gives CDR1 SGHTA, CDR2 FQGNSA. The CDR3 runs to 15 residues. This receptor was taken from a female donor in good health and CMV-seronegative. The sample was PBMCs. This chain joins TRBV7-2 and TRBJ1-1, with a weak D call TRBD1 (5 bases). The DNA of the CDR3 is TGTGCCAGCAGCTTTTCCAAGGGAGGGGCCACTGAAGCTTTCTTT. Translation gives CASSFSKGGATEAFF.